Given below is one T cell receptor (beta chain) in context. This clone was detected only a few times. No base quality information exists; no much larger clone differs at one position. This sample was included in a study of graft-versus-host responses after intestinal transplantation (dated by TCRdb to the early 2020s). Background for the entire study: The transplants that recipients got were multivisceral, liver-intestinal, or isolated intestinal. Anti-thymocyte globulin induction was given to all recipients, followed by maintenance tacrolimus and steroids for approximately three years. Bulk TCR-beta CDR3 sequencing was used to track graft-versus-host and host-versus-graft alloreactive T cell clones in the graft, circulation and bone marrow after intestinal transplantation. To identify alloreactive clones, pre-transplant mixed lymphocyte reaction products were sequenced and then compared with unstimulated pre-transplant donor and recipient T cells. The cohort enrolled about two dozen intestinal transplant recipients including one retransplant, and a few patients lacking pretransplant specimens were excluded. Donor T cell macrochimerism was defined as a peak of at least 4% donor T cells among recipient peripheral blood mononuclear cells. Rather than being sequenced by the commercial service, samples from a few later patients were sequenced in-house on an Illumina MiSeq and processed with MiXCR. Points the paper makes about the study in general: GvH clones turned up in recipient bone marrow, with some appearing earlier in ileal mucosa or blood, a pattern consistent with an intestinal mucosal origin. Patients with donor T cell macrochimerism had high GvH to HvG T cell clonal ratios in their allografts. Early after transplant, peak levels of circulating GvH clones were found to be associated with declines in HvG clones. The conclusions were limited by the relatively low number and heterogeneity of the intestinal transplant patients.

The library relied on the immunoSEQ multiplex PCR assay. For most patients, genomic DNA was isolated with the Qiagen DNeasy Blood and Tissue Kit and shipped frozen to Adaptive Biotechnologies for TCR sequencing. Adaptive Biotechnologies carried out high-throughput TCR-beta CDR3 sequencing of genomic DNA for most patients. The authors' pipeline ran thus. TCR sequencing data for some 19 patients were retrieved from Adaptive's ImmunoSEQ software; a few other patients were processed with MiXCR and VDJtools. CD4 versus CD8 sorting errors were corrected by removing sequences found in both subsets at a frequency ratio below 5:1. CDR3 nucleotide sequences shared by donor and recipient were removed because the origin of these sequences could not be assigned. Alloreactive clones required at least 2-fold expansion over unstimulated cells and minimum CFSE-low frequency of 0.002% (template counts) or 0.001% (read counts). Mappable clones were those detected in sequenced pre-transplant spleen, lymph node, or MLR CFSE-low populations of the donor or recipient. Cumulative frequency of alloreactive clones was calculated as a percentage of all sequences weighted by copy number. TCRdb carries this immuneACCESS record with in-frame sequences only. Its versions omit some clonotypes, under half of them owing to an unresolved V gene in the studies checked, with the rest unexplained. The V and J calls and clone size are taken from that table; D and trimming were inferred from the DNA. This sample comprises 13,000 to 15,000 clones, roughly 28% of them detected only once. Jointly, the top ten make up under 5% of the sample.

In the paper's terms, the time point label means: cells obtained before transplantation from donor or recipient. Mixed lymphocyte reactions plated approximately 200,000 CFSE-labeled pre-transplant responders with approximately 200,000 irradiated violet-dye-labeled stimulators and were cultured for 6 days. After the mixed lymphocyte reaction, proliferating CD3+CD4+CFSE-low and CD3+CD8+CFSE-low responder cells were FACS-sorted on a BD Influx sorter. This receptor was identified in a human patient who received an intestinal transplant. The sample consisted of alloreactive CD4+ T cells from a mixed lymphocyte reaction culture, taken before intestinal transplant. The cell subset or site label corresponds to: CFSE-low proliferating T cells sorted from approximately 6-day pre-transplant mixed lymphocyte reaction (GvH or HvG direction).

The nucleotide sequence is given as TGCAGCGTTCTCGGGCAGGGGTTCACAGATACGCAGTATTTT. It encodes CSVLGQGFTDTQYF. The rearrangement combines TRBV29-1 with TRBJ2-3, and the D gene may be TRBD1, 6 bases matching. Taken from cysteine to phenylalanine, the CDR3 has 14 residues. CDR3 DNA is the only sequence kept; it has 42 bases, read in frame from the first base. CDR1 is given as SQVTM and CDR2 as ANQGSEA, both from the germline V gene. V is cut by 5 bases and J by 2 bases, and the space between the germline ends is 14 bases.